Described below is a single TCR beta chain sequence and its context. The target antigen is unknown. Clones were read by immunoSEQ multiplex PCR, and TCRdb kept only the in-frame ones, dropping some. The repertoire holds 70,000 to 90,000 clones, with roughly 85% as singletons. These data come from a study of radiation and T cells in renal cell carcinoma. Study summary: Nephrectomy followed 15 Gy stereotactic body radiation by 4 weeks.

Study-wide findings and caveats: Top tumor clonotypes rose in blood 2 weeks post-radiation, then contracted.

Time point here: blood 2 weeks post-SBRT. Described treatment: 15 Gy SBRT to primary tumor, nephrectomy 4 weeks later. Serial blood draws occurred at baseline and 2 and 4 weeks post-SBRT. This renal cell carcinoma was of the clear cell type. The V and J ends lost 6 bases and 6 bases, in that order; junction bases with no gene match: 8. The germline V gene has CDR1 MDHEN and CDR2 SYDVKM. This CDR3 has 15 residues. The chain is built from TRBV28 and TRBJ1-4; 9 bases agree with TRBD1. This TCR was recovered from a woman aged 50 to 60 with renal cell carcinoma. The sample here was blood, taken from a patient whose treatment included radiotherapy and nephrectomy. The CDR3 sequence is CASRLPGQGDEKLFF. For the CDR3, the DNA is TGTGCCAGCAGACTCCCGGGACAGGGAGATGAAAAACTGTTTTTT.